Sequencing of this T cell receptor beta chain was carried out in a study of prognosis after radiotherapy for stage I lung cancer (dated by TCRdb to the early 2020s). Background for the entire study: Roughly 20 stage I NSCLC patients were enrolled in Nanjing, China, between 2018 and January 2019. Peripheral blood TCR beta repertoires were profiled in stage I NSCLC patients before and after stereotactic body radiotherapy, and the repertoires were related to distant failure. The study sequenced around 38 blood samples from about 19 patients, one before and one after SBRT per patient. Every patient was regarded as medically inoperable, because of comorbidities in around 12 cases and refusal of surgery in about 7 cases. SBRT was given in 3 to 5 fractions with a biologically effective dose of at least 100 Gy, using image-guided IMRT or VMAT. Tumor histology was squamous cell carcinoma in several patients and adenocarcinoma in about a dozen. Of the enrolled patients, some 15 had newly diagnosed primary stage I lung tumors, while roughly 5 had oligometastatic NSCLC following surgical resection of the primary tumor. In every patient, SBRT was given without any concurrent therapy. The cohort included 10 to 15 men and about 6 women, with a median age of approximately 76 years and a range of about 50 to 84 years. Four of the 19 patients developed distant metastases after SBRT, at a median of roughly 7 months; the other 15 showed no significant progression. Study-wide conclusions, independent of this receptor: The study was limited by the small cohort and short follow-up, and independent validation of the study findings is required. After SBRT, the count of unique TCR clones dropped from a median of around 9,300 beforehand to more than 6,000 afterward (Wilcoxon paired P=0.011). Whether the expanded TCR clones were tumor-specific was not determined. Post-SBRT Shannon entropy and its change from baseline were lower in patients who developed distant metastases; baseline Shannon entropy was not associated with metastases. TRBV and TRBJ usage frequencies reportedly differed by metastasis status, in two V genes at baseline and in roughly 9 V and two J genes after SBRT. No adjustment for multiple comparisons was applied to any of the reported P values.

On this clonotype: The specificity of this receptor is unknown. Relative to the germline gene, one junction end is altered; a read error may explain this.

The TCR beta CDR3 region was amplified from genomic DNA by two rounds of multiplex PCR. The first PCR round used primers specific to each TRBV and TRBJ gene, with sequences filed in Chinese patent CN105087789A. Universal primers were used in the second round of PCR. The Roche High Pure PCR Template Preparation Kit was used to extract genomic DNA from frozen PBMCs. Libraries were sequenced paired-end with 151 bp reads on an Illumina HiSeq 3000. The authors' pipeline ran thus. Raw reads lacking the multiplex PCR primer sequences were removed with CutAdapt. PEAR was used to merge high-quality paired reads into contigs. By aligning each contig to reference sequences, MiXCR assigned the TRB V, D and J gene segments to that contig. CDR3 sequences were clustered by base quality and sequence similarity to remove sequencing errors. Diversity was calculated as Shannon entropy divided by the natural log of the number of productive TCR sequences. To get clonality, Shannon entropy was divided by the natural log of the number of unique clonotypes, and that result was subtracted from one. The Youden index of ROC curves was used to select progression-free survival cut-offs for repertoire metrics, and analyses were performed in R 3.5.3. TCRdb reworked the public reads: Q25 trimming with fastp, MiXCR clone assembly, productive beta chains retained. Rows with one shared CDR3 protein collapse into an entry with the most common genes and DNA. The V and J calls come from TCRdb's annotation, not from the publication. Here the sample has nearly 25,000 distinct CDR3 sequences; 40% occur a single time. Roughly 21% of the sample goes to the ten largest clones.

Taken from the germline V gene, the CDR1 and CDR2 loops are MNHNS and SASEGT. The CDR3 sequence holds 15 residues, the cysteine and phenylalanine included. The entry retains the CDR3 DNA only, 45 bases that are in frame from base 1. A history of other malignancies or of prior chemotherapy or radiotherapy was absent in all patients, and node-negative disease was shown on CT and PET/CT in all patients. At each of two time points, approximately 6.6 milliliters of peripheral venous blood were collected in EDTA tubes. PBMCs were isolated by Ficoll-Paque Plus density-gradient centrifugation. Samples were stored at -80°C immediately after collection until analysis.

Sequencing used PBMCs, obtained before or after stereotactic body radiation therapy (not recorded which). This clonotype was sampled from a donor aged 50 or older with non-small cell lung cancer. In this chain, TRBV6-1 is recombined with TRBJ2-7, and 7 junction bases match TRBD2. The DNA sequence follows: TGTGCCAGCAAGTATCAACGGGAGGTCCGGTACGAGCATTACTTC. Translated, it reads CASKYQREVRYEHYF.